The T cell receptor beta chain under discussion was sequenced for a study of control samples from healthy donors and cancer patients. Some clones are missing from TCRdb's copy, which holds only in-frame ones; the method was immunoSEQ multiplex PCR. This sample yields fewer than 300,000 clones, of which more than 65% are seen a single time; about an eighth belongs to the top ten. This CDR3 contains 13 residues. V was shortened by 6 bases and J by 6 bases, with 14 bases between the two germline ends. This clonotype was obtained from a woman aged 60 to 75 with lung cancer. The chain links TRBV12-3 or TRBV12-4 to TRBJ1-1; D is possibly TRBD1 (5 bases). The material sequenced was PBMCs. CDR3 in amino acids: CASRPRGEAEAFF. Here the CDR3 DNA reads TGTGCCAGCAGGCCTAGGGGAGAGGCTGAAGCTTTCTTT.